This T cell receptor (beta chain) was retrieved from a study of cytotoxic CD8 clonotypes in ibrutinib-treated CLL. TCRdb's table, derived via immunoSEQ multiplex PCR, lists solely in-frame clones and lacks some. Here the sample spans roughly 200,000 clones, 72% being singletons. Cryopreserved PBMCs provided around 2.2 micrograms of genomic DNA for the TCR beta libraries. The germline V gene encodes CDR1 KGHSH and CDR2 LQKENI. The CDR3 has 13 amino acids. With 2 bases removed from V and 4 bases from J, the gap between germline ends came to 8 bases. This sequence originates from a human donor with chronic lymphocytic leukemia. Sequenced material: PBMCs, taken after 24 months of ibrutinib treatment. The gene calls are TRBV18 and TRBJ1-2; D remains unclear. CDR3 sequence reads: CASSPSGPYGYTF. As DNA, the CDR3 is TGTGCCAGCTCACCATCCGGGCCCTATGGCTACACCTTC.